This T cell receptor beta chain was retrieved from a study of T-cell reconstitution after alpha-beta-depleted transplantation in children. For TCRbeta, the library was prepared with unique molecular identifiers. TCRdb ran MiXCR on the PCR reads and lists one entry per CDR3 protein. In the table there are 450,000 to 500,000 distinct CDR3 sequences, around 13% of which are singletons. This clonotype was detected only a few times. The CDR3 has 16 amino acids. Germline V gene sequence: CDR1 SGHKS, CDR2 YYEKEE (reference sequence). V shed 7 bases and J 2 bases; nucleotides not matched to a gene: 11. The chain employs TRBV5-5 and TRBJ2-5; 10 bases match TRBD2. The source of this sequence is a human donor who donated a stem cell graft to a child with combined immunodeficiency. Sequencing used PBMCs from the stem cell graft donor, obtained from the stem cell graft. The DNA for the CDR3 is TGTGCCAGCTATCAACCTAGCGGGGGAGAGCAAGAGACCCAGTACTTC. Translated: CASYQPSGGEQETQYF.